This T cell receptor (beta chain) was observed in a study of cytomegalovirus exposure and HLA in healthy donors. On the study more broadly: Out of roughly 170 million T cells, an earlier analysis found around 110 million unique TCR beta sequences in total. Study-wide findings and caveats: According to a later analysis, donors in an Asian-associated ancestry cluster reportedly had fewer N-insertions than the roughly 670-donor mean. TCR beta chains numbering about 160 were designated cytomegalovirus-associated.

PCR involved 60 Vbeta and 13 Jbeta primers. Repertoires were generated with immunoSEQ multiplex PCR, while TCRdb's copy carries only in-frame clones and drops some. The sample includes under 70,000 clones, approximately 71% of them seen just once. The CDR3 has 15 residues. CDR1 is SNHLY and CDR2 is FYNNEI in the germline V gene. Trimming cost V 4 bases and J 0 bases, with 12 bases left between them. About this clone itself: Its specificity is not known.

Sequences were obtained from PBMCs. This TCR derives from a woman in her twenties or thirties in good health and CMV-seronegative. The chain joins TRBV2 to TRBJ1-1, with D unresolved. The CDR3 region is CASSVETILNTEAFF. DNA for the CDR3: TGTGCCAGCAGTGTAGAGACAATCCTGAACACTGAAGCTTTCTTT.